The next 21 T cell receptor beta chains were all read from a single sample in a study of control samples from healthy donors and cancer patients (dated by TCRdb to the early 2020s). Receptor amplification or capture employed the immunoSEQ multiplex PCR assay. The table comes from immuneACCESS by way of TCRdb, which keeps in-frame sequences with V and J called. Part of the clones is missing from these tables; in studies checked, under half for an unresolved V gene and the rest for unknown reasons. The sample data list about 140,000 clones, and roughly 88% of these were observed just once. The top ten constitute approximately 1.6% of the sample. The sequencing input was blood. The receptors here all came from a man between 18 and 29 years old in good health.

The V call is TRBV5-4, the J call TRBJ2-2; the D is unclear. The CDR3 runs to 13 residues. Per germline, CDR1 SGHNT and CDR2 YYREEE (reference sequence). Deletions cut 0 bases from V and 3 bases from J, with 3 bases between. In nucleotides, the CDR3 is TGTGCCAGCAGCTTGGATTACACCGGGGAGCTGTTTTTT. This sequence encodes CASSLDYTGELFF. The variable domain in full, completed from reference TRBV5-4 and TRBJ2-2, reads ETGVTQSPTHLIKTRGQQVTLRCSSQSGHNTVSWYQQALGQGPQFIFQYYREEENGRGNFPPRFSGLQFPNYSSELNVNALELDDSALYLCASSLDYTGELFFGEGSRLTVL.

The chain combines TRBV6-1 with TRBJ2-3; D gene ambiguous. The ends were cut back, 0 bases at V and 4 bases at J, with 11 bases in the middle. From germline, CDR1 is MNHNS and CDR2 SASEGT. The length of the CDR3 is 15 residues. The DNA for the CDR3 is TGTGCCAGCAGTGAAGCGTGGACGGATGCAGATACGCAGTATTTT. Translation: CASSEAWTDADTQYF.

This clone was counted many times. The genes are TRBV4-1 and TRBJ1-1, with D possibly matching TRBD1 (5 bases). The CDR3 is 14 residues long. Trimming removed 4 bases from V and 4 bases from J, with 13 bases in between. Germline V gene data show CDR1 as MGHRA and CDR2 as YSYEKL. The CDR3 loop is CASSPSRGGTEAFF. The CDR3 coding sequence is TGCGCCAGCAGCCCCAGTCGGGGGGGCACTGAAGCTTTCTTT.

The CDR3 region has the DNA TGTGCCAGCAGTGAGGCTAGGTACGAGCAGTACTTC. This encodes CASSEARYEQYF. The chain is built from TRBV6-1 and TRBJ2-7, with D unclear. V was cut by 3 bases and J by 4 bases, with 7 bases left in between. Germline V gene lookup returns CDR1 MNHNS and CDR2 SASEGT. The CDR3 has 12 amino acids.

For this clone: The junction differs from germline at one of its ends, possibly a read error. V is TRBV6-4 and J is TRBJ1-5, with D tentatively TRBD1 (6 bases). The germline V gene encodes CDR1 MRHNA and CDR2 SNTAGT. This CDR3 has 10 amino acids. CDR3 in DNA: TGTGCCCCCGCCAGGGGCTGGTTCACCTTT. Protein sequence: CAPARGWFTF.

This clone was picked up one time. The V and J genes are TRBV18 and TRBJ2-7; 10 nucleotides agree with TRBD1. The CDR3 has 17 residues. From germline, CDR1 is KGHSH and CDR2 LQKENI. V lost 4 bases, J lost 4 bases, and 13 bases stayed unmatched. The CDR3 region has the DNA TGTGCCAGCTCACTCTCCACCCCCCGGGACAGGGGATACGAGCAGTACTTC. This translates into CASSLSTPRDRGYEQYF.

Only one count was recorded for this clone. The chain links TRBV6-4 to TRBJ2-7, with D hard to call. This CDR3 is 10 amino acids long. CDR1 is MRHNA and CDR2 is SNTAGT in the germline V gene. The V end was cut by 10 bases, the J end by 4 bases, with 8 bases between. The CDR3 DNA sequence: TGTGCCAAAAAAGTATACGAGCAGTACTTC. This sequence encodes CAKKVYEQYF.

This clone was detected only a few times. The genes are TRBV11-1 and TRBJ1-1; D call uncertain. Germline V CDR1 and CDR2: SGHAT, FQDESV (reference sequence). V was trimmed by 5 bases and J by 0 bases, leaving 7 bases between them. The CDR3 has 13 residues. CDR3 sequence reads: CASSRRMNTEAFF. DNA for the CDR3: TGTGCCAGCAGCAGACGGATGAACACTGAAGCTTTCTTT.

The genes are TRBV6-6 and TRBJ2-2, with 8 positions matching TRBD1. The CDR3 runs to 15 residues. The V gene end was trimmed by 0 bases and the J gene end by 7 bases; junction bases not matched to a gene: 4. Germline CDR1 reads MNHNY; CDR2 reads SVGAGI (reference sequence). CDR3 sequence: CASSYSGQVGGELFF. CDR3 nucleotide sequence: TGTGCCAGCAGTTACTCGGGACAGGTGGGCGGGGAGCTGTTTTTT.

The sample holds one count of this clone. V gene TRBV7-2 combines with J gene TRBJ1-2, with 7 bases that match TRBD1. The CDR3 loop spans 13 amino acids. V lost 6 bases, J lost 6 bases, and 7 bases stayed unmatched. Germline CDR1 SGHTA, CDR2 FQGNSA. The DNA for the CDR3 is TGTGCCAGCAGTCCGGACAGGAAAAATGGCTACACCTTC. Amino acids: CASSPDRKNGYTF.

The chain is built from TRBV6-5 and TRBJ1-2, with D hard to call. Trimming removed 6 bases from V and 5 bases from J, with 7 bases in between. Germline V gene data show CDR1 as MNHEY and CDR2 as SVGAGI. This CDR3 has 11 amino acids. For the CDR3, the DNA is TGTGCCAGCAGATCGGGATATGGCTACACCTTC. It yields the protein CASRSGYGYTF.

The chain joins TRBV21-1 to TRBJ2-2; TRBD2, the D gene given by the table, was not confirmed from the DNA. TRBV21-1 is annotated as a pseudogene. CDR3 length: 16 amino acids. CDR3 DNA sequence: TGTGCCAGCAATACCGGTGCGGGGGGAAACACCGGGGAGCTGTTTTTT. It is translated as CASNTGAGGNTGELFF.

V gene TRBV10-3 combines with J gene TRBJ2-7; TRBD1 matches at 7 bases. The CDR3 contains 13 residues. From germline, CDR1 is ENHRY and CDR2 SYGVKD. V trimming: 2 bases; J trimming: 6 bases; junction bases outside the gene matches: 4. CDR3 amino acids: CAISEDRAAEQYF. The DNA for the CDR3 is TGTGCCATCAGTGAGGACAGGGCGGCCGAGCAGTACTTC.

The rearrangement uses TRBV3-1 (or the pseudogene TRBV3-2) and TRBJ2-1, with TRBD2 matching over 9 bases. From germline, CDR1 is LGHDT and CDR2 YNNKEL (reference sequence). J was trimmed by 2 bases and V by 0 bases; bases with no gene match: 5. The CDR3 totals 17 residues. The CDR3 region is CASSQDGAGGPYNEQFF. The CDR3 nucleotides read TGTGCCAGCAGCCAAGATGGGGCGGGGGGGCCCTACAATGAGCAGTTCTTC.

V gene TRBV4-1 combines with J gene TRBJ2-3, with 15 bases fitting TRBD2. From germline, CDR1 is MGHRA and CDR2 YSYEKL. The V and J ends lost 5 bases and 9 bases, in that order; junction bases with no gene match: 3. The CDR3 sequence is 14 residues long. The CDR3 region has the DNA TGCGCCAGCAGCACAGGACTAGCGGGGGGGACGCAGTATTTT. Its protein product is CASSTGLAGGTQYF.

The chain carries TRBV3-1 (or the pseudogene TRBV3-2) and TRBJ2-7; a possible D gene is TRBD2 (6 bases). CDR3 length: 14 residues. The V end was cut by 4 bases, the J end by 1 base, with 11 bases between. From germline, CDR1 is LGHDT and CDR2 YNNKEL (reference sequence). CDR3 sequence (DNA): TGTGCCAGCAGCCCCTCGGCGGGGTCCTACGAGCAGTACTTC. Protein: CASSPSAGSYEQYF.

This rearrangement joins TRBV6-5 to TRBJ2-1, with 14 nucleotides matching TRBD2. V lost 5 bases, J lost 5 bases, and 2 bases stayed unmatched. Germline V CDR1 and CDR2: MNHEY, SVGAGI. This CDR3 spans 15 amino acids. The DNA of the CDR3 is TGTGCCAGCAGTCGGACTAGCGGGGGGAACAATGAGCAGTTCTTC. It codes for CASSRTSGGNNEQFF.

The rearrangement joins TRBV28 to TRBJ2-7; 7 bases align to TRBD2. CDR1 and CDR2 (germline): MDHEN, SYDVKM. The V segment lost 1 base and the J segment 6 bases; nucleotides outside the gene matches: 0. The CDR3 is 12 residues long. The CDR3 sequence is CASSLSGGEQYF. The CDR3 DNA reads TGTGCCAGCAGTTTATCGGGGGGCGAGCAGTACTTC.

This sequence joins TRBV27 and TRBJ2-2; D may be TRBD2 (5 bases). V lost 1 base to trimming and J lost 4 bases, with 19 bases between them. From germline, CDR1 is MNHEY and CDR2 SMNVEV (reference sequence). The CDR3 runs to 18 residues. CDR3 residues: CASSLWGDFSVGTGELFF. The CDR3 coding sequence is TGTGCCAGCAGTTTATGGGGAGACTTTTCTGTTGGCACCGGGGAGCTGTTTTTT.

The chain joins TRBV24-1 to TRBJ2-1; D is undetermined. Trimming stripped 2 bases from V and 0 bases from J, with 13 bases between. The germline V gene encodes CDR1 KGHDR and CDR2 SFDVKD. This CDR3 comprises 17 residues. This CDR3 is CATSDSFLQSSYNEQFF. Written as DNA, the CDR3 is TGTGCCACCAGTGATTCCTTCCTTCAGAGCTCCTACAATGAGCAGTTCTTC.

The sample holds one count of this clone. V gene TRBV12-2 combines with J gene TRBJ1-1. TRBV12-2 is a known pseudogene. The CDR3 covers 15 residues. The CDR3 sequence: CASRPLGEGAAEAFF. CDR3 bases: TGTGCAAGTCGCCCTCTCGGGGAGGGGGCGGCTGAAGCTTTCTTT.